These 24 T cell receptor beta chains were all obtained from the same sample, sequenced in a study of blood T cell repertoires in COVID-19. Produced via immunoSEQ multiplex PCR; TCRdb's table is partial and in-frame only. The sample has 200,000 to 250,000 clones; 65% to 90% are singletons. The sequenced sample was peripheral blood. All receptors derive from a woman aged 50 to 60 with acute or convalescent COVID-19.

The gene calls are TRBV2 and TRBJ1-6, with 10 bases lining up with TRBD1. The CDR3 extends over 15 amino acids. Germline CDR1 reads SNHLY; CDR2 reads FYNNEI. Trimming took 6 bases from V and 10 from J; bases not matched to a gene: 9. The chain's CDR3 is CASRTSGTGASPLHF. The CDR3 region has the DNA TGTGCCAGCAGAACTTCCGGGACAGGGGCCTCACCCCTCCACTTT.

This clone has just a few counts. The chain joins TRBV5-1 to TRBJ2-7, with TRBD2 matching over 8 bases. Trimming took 3 bases from V and 2 from J; bases not matched to a gene: 7. The CDR3 length is 15 residues. Germline-derived CDR1 and CDR2 are SGHRS and YFSETQ. This CDR3 reads CASSYAGTSPYEQYF. The CDR3 bases are TGCGCCAGCAGCTACGCCGGGACTAGTCCCTACGAGCAGTACTTC.

The chain has TRBV4-1 and TRBJ1-3, with TRBD1 matching over 7 bases. V lost 6 bases and J lost 4; bases outside the gene matches: 3. Per germline, CDR1 MGHRA and CDR2 YSYEKL. The CDR3 spans 13 residues. In DNA, the CDR3 is TGCGCCAGCAGAAGACAGGGAGGAAACACCATATATTTT. This translates into CASRRQGGNTIYF.

The rearrangement links TRBV7-2 to TRBJ1-3; no clear D gene. V gave up 4 bases and J gave up 0 bases, with 10 bases separating them. Germline V CDR1 and CDR2: SGHTA, FQGNSA. This CDR3 spans 15 amino acids. The CDR3 spells CASSWQESSGNTIYF. The CDR3 coding sequence is TGTGCCAGCAGCTGGCAGGAATCCTCTGGAAACACCATATATTTT.

The chain links TRBV2 to TRBJ1-3; 8 bases are a match to TRBD1. Trimming took 8 bases from V and 2 from J; bases not matched to a gene: 5. There are 14 residues in the CDR3. The germline CDR1 and CDR2 sequences are SNHLY and FYNNEI. The CDR3 region is CASGKDRAGNTIYF. CDR3 nucleotides: TGTGCCAGCGGAAAGGACAGGGCTGGAAACACCATATATTTT.

This clone was seen a handful of times. The chain is built from TRBV27 and TRBJ2-6; TRBD1 agrees at 9 bases. The length of the CDR3 is 18 residues. Unmatched junction bases numbered 12, after V lost 5 bases and J lost 4 bases. The germline V gene encodes CDR1 MNHEY and CDR2 SMNVEV (reference sequence). DNA for the CDR3: TGTGCCAGCAGTCTAACCCGGGACAGGGTCCCAGGGGCCAACGTCCTGACTTTC. Translation: CASSLTRDRVPGANVLTF.

The chain joins TRBV4-1 to TRBJ1-4, with 9 bases that match TRBD1. Germline V lookup: CDR1 MGHRA, CDR2 YSYEKL. With V trimmed by 3 bases and J by 5 bases, 7 bases remained unmatched. CDR3 length: 16 amino acids. DNA of the CDR3: TGCGCCAGCAGCCAGGGACAGGGTCGGGCAAATGAAAAACTGTTTTTT. Residues: CASSQGQGRANEKLFF.

This clone was picked up many times. The rearrangement links TRBV19 to TRBJ1-5; D is uncertain. CDR1 is LNHDA and CDR2 is SQIVND in the germline V gene (reference sequence). The CDR3 sequence is 14 residues long. V was pared by 3 bases and J by 6 bases, with 12 bases between. CDR3 amino acids: CASSIKGEGQPQHF. CDR3 DNA sequence: TGTGCCAGTAGTATCAAGGGTGAGGGTCAGCCCCAGCATTTT.

The J gene is TRBJ1-6, the V gene TRBV6-5; D uncertain. Germline CDR1 is MNHEY and CDR2 is SVGAGI. The CDR3 length is 15 residues. V was shortened by 5 bases and J by 5 bases, with 13 bases between the two germline ends. CDR3 amino acids: CASSPRSMNNSPLHF. CDR3 DNA: TGTGCCAGCAGTCCGAGGTCAATGAATAATTCACCCCTCCACTTT.

This sequence joins TRBV5-4 and TRBJ1-4; no clear D. The CDR3 has 14 residues. Germline V gene sequence: CDR1 SGHNT, CDR2 YYREEE (reference sequence). The V gene lost 4 bases and the J gene lost 7 bases, with 14 bases spanning the gap. This CDR3 reads CASSPREGGEKLFF. DNA for the CDR3: TGTGCCAGCAGCCCCCGAGAGGGTGGTGAAAAACTGTTTTTT.

The V call is TRBV15, the J call TRBJ1-4; D is ambiguous. The CDR3 loop spans 18 amino acids. The germline V and J ends were trimmed by 0 bases and 0 bases, with 14 bases remaining between them. Germline V lookup: CDR1 LNHNV, CDR2 YYDKDF (reference sequence). CDR3 sequence: CATSRDREGSTTNEKLFF. The CDR3 nucleotides are TGTGCCACCAGCAGAGATCGGGAAGGGAGTACAACTAATGAAAAACTGTTTTTT.

The chain has TRBV28 and TRBJ1-6; D possibly corresponds to TRBD1 (6 bases). Germline V gives CDR1 MDHEN, CDR2 SYDVKM. Trimming removed 1 base at V and 3 bases at J, with 7 bases between. This CDR3 has 15 residues. This CDR3 is CASSLLGGYNSPLHF. The CDR3 DNA sequence: TGTGCCAGCAGTTTATTAGGGGGCTATAATTCACCCCTCCACTTT. The whole variable domain, filled in from reference TRBV28 and TRBJ1-6, reads DVKVTQSSRYLVKRTGEKVFLECVQDMDHENMFWYRQDPGLGLRLIYFSYDVKMKEKGDIPEGYSVSREKKERFSLILESASTNQTSMYLCASSLLGGYNSPLHFGNGTRLTVT.

V gene TRBV5-5 combines with J gene TRBJ2-7; 7 nucleotides match TRBD1. V lost 2 bases, J lost 4 bases, and 9 bases stayed unmatched. Germline values: CDR1 SGHKS, CDR2 YYEKEE (reference sequence). The CDR3 has 15 residues. The DNA for the CDR3 is TGTGCCAGCAGCTTATCCCTGACAGGGTCGTACGAGCAGTACTTC. Translation gives CASSLSLTGSYEQYF. The full variable domain, in which reference TRBV5-5 and TRBJ2-7 provide the parts outside the CDR3, is DAGVTQSPTHLIKTRGQQVTLRCSPISGHKSVSWYQQVLGQGPQFIFQYYEKEERGRGNFPDRFSARQFPNYSSELNVNALLLGDSALYLCASSLSLTGSYEQYFGPGTRLTVT.

The V gene is TRBV21-1, the J gene TRBJ1-2; TRBD1 is the table's D call and was not checked against the DNA. TRBV21-1 is marked as a pseudogene. There are 14 residues in the CDR3. The chain's CDR3 is CASSKDDSGYGYTF. DNA for the CDR3: TGTGCCAGCAGCAAAGATGACAGTGGTTATGGCTACACCTTC.

The gene calls are TRBV28 and TRBJ2-5; 12 bases fit TRBD2. Germline CDR1 and CDR2: MDHEN and SYDVKM. Trimming cost V 6 bases and J 7 bases; bases outside gene matches: 6. This CDR3 spans 14 amino acids. CDR3 sequence (DNA): TGTGCCAGCAGGAAGGGACTAGCGGGCTTGACCCAGTACTTC. Translating gives CASRKGLAGLTQYF.

This clone has a single count. The chain employs TRBV5-1 and TRBJ2-3; no definite D call. This CDR3 has 14 residues. Germline V lookup: CDR1 SGHRS, CDR2 YFSETQ. V shed 7 bases and J shed 0 bases, with 12 bases lying between them. CDR3 DNA: TGCGCCAGCCAGGCTTCGACAAGCACAGATACGCAGTATTTT. Amino acid sequence: CASQASTSTDTQYF.

The chain joins TRBV5-4 to TRBJ2-7; D might be TRBD1 (5 bases). V lost 0 bases, J lost 6 bases, and 7 bases lay in between. Germline values: CDR1 SGHNT, CDR2 YYREEE (reference sequence). The CDR3 is 12 residues long. The CDR3 sequence: CASSLGGGEQYF. Here the CDR3 DNA reads TGTGCCAGCAGCTTGGGGGGCGGCGAGCAGTACTTC.

V gene TRBV3-1 (or the pseudogene TRBV3-2) combines with J gene TRBJ2-2; D remains unclear. CDR1 LGHDT and CDR2 YNNKEL come from the germline V gene (reference sequence). The CDR3 contains 12 residues. V was pared by 1 base and J by 13 bases, with 10 bases between. The chain's CDR3 is CASSQVANRLFF. The CDR3 DNA follows: TGTGCCAGCAGCCAAGTCGCGAATAGGCTGTTTTTT.

The chain uses TRBV4-1 and TRBJ1-4; D is ambiguous. The germline gives CDR1 MGHRA, CDR2 YSYEKL. The CDR3 runs 13 residues. Trimming left V 4 bases short and J 5 bases short, with 8 bases between. DNA for the CDR3: TGCGCCAGCAGCCCTCTCCTGAATGAAAAACTGTTTTTT. It is translated as CASSPLLNEKLFF.

The chain joins TRBV13 to TRBJ2-7; perhaps TRBD1 as D (5 bases). V lost 0 bases, J lost 3 bases, and 9 bases lay in between. This CDR3 has 14 amino acids. The germline V gene has CDR1 PRHDT and CDR2 FYEKMQ (reference sequence). The CDR3 nucleotides read TGTGCCAGCAGCTTAGGTGGGGCGGACTACGAGCAGTACTTC. This gives the protein CASSLGGADYEQYF.

The chain has TRBV6-6 and TRBJ1-3; D possibly corresponds to TRBD1 (6 bases). The germline gives CDR1 MNHNY, CDR2 SVGAGI (reference sequence). The CDR3 consists of 17 residues. The germline V and J ends were trimmed by 5 bases and 0 bases, with 17 bases remaining between them. CDR3 sequence reads: CASSRGDIYGSGNTIYF. The CDR3 nucleotides are TGTGCCAGCAGTCGCGGGGACATATACGGCTCTGGAAACACCATATATTTT.

This sequence joins TRBV28 and TRBJ2-3; D gene unclear. This CDR3 contains 11 residues. Germline loops: CDR1 MDHEN, CDR2 SYDVKM. Deletions cut 9 bases from V and 5 bases from J, with 9 bases between. CDR3 amino acids: CASSQVDTQYF. The CDR3 bases are TGTGCCAGTTCTCAGGTAGATACGCAGTATTTT.

The genes are TRBV19 and TRBJ1-2, with no clear D. Germline CDR1 LNHDA, CDR2 SQIVND (reference sequence). Between the trimmed V and J ends, which lost 6 bases and 8 bases, there was a span of 13 bases. There are 12 residues in the CDR3. The CDR3 sequence: CASRPPQEGYTF. The CDR3 DNA reads as TGTGCCAGTAGACCCCCCCAAGAGGGCTACACCTTC.

The rearrangement joins TRBV9 to TRBJ2-3; 8 positions agree with TRBD2. Germline-derived CDR1 and CDR2 are SGDLS and YYNGEE. The CDR3 runs 15 residues. The trim removed 3 bases at V and 2 bases at J, leaving 5 bases unmatched. CDR3 DNA sequence: TGTGCCAGCAGCGGCTCTAGCGGGTCCACAGATACGCAGTATTTT. This translates into CASSGSSGSTDTQYF.